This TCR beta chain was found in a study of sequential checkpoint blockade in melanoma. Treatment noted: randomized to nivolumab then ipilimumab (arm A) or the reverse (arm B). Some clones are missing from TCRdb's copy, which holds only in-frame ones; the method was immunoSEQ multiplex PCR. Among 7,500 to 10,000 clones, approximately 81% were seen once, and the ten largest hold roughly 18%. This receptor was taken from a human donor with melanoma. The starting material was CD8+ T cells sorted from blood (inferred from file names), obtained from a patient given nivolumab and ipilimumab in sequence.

CDR3 nucleotide sequence: TGTGCCAGCAGTTTAGAGCGGGGTAACTACAATGAGCAGTTCTTC. Translating gives CASSLERGNYNEQFF. The V and J genes are TRBV27 and TRBJ2-1; 7 positions match TRBD2. Germline CDR1 is MNHEY and CDR2 is SMNVEV (reference sequence). Trimming took 2 bases from V and 3 from J; bases not matched to a gene: 4. This CDR3 has 15 amino acids.